The 10 T cell receptor beta chains below come from one sample, sequenced in a study of blood T cell repertoires in COVID-19. TCRdb keeps only in-frame clones here, not all; method: immunoSEQ multiplex PCR. The sample contains 350,000 to 450,000 clones, 85% to 90% of which appear only once. Input material: peripheral blood. Source of these receptors: a human donor in a cohort sampled during active COVID-19.

V gene TRBV10-3 combines with J gene TRBJ1-2; no clear D gene. This CDR3 has 12 amino acids. The V gene lost 5 bases and the J gene lost 8 bases, with 12 bases spanning the gap. CDR1 is ENHRY and CDR2 is SYGVKD in the germline V gene. CDR3 amino acids: CAISTGGSGYTF. The CDR3 DNA sequence: TGTGCCATCAGTACGGGAGGGAGCGGCTACACCTTC.

The V gene is TRBV11-2, the J gene TRBJ2-4; D may be TRBD1 (5 bases). Trimming took 5 bases from V and 1 from J, leaving 15 bases between them. CDR1 SGHAT and CDR2 FQNNGV come from the germline V gene. There are 16 residues in the CDR3. DNA for the CDR3: TGTGCCAGCAGCCAAGTAGGGGTGTTGGCCAAAAACATTCAGTACTTC. Residues: CASSQVGVLAKNIQYF.

The chain's CDR3 is CASSYGGKGNQPQHF. For the CDR3, the DNA is TGTGCCAGCAGTTACGGGGGGAAGGGGAATCAGCCCCAGCATTTT. V is TRBV6-6 and J is TRBJ1-5, with D possibly matching TRBD1 (5 bases). The germline V and J ends were trimmed by 2 bases and 4 bases, with 12 bases remaining between them. Germline values: CDR1 MNHNY, CDR2 SVGAGI (reference sequence). This CDR3 spans 15 amino acids.

V is TRBV7-2 and J is TRBJ2-5, with 13 bases fitting TRBD2. V shed 5 bases and J 4 bases; nucleotides not matched to a gene: 7. The germline gives CDR1 SGHTA, CDR2 FQGNSA. CDR3 size: 16 residues. CDR3 residues: CASSHGLAGEGETQYF. The CDR3 DNA is TGTGCCAGCAGCCACGGACTAGCGGGAGAGGGAGAGACCCAGTACTTC. The full variable domain, with the rest looked up from reference TRBV7-2 and TRBJ2-5, is GAGVSQSPSNKVTEKGKDVELRCDPISGHTALYWYRQSLGQGLEFLIYFQGNSAPDKSGLPSDRFSAERTGGSVSTLTIQRTQQEDSAVYLCASSHGLAGEGETQYFGPGTRLLVL.

This chain links TRBV5-5 with TRBJ2-5; tentatively, D is TRBD1 (6 bases). V shed 0 bases and J shed 4 bases, with 10 bases lying between them. CDR3 length: 14 amino acids. Per the germline V gene, CDR1 is SGHKS and CDR2 is YYEKEE (reference sequence). CDR3 protein: CASSLVTGIETQYF. For the CDR3, the DNA is TGTGCCAGCAGCTTGGTCACAGGGATAGAGACCCAGTACTTC. Supplemented by reference TRBV5-5 and TRBJ2-5, the full variable domain reads DAGVTQSPTHLIKTRGQQVTLRCSPISGHKSVSWYQQVLGQGPQFIFQYYEKEERGRGNFPDRFSARQFPNYSSELNVNALLLGDSALYLCASSLVTGIETQYFGPGTRLLVL.

V usage is TRBV25-1 and J usage is TRBJ2-7; the D gene is possibly TRBD1 (5 bases). CDR1 and CDR2 (germline): MGHDK, SYGVNS. The V end lost 0 bases, the J end lost 2 bases, and 11 bases lay between the germline ends. The CDR3 runs 15 residues. CDR3 in amino acids: CASSEYGQGPYEQYF. CDR3 DNA sequence: TGTGCCAGCAGTGAATATGGGCAGGGTCCCTACGAGCAGTACTTC.

The rearrangement joins TRBV27 to TRBJ1-1; 8 nucleotides agree with TRBD1. Germline V gene data show CDR1 as MNHEY and CDR2 as SMNVEV (reference sequence). V shed 2 bases, J shed 0 bases, and the junction held 2 bases outside the gene matches. CDR3 length: 15 amino acids. This CDR3 is CASSLGDRMNTEAFF. The CDR3 region has the DNA TGTGCCAGCAGTTTAGGGGACAGGATGAACACTGAAGCTTTCTTT.

The CDR3 sequence: CASTVAGSPSTDTQYF. As DNA, the CDR3 is TGTGCCAGCACCGTAGCCGGGAGCCCGAGCACAGATACGCAGTATTTT. The chain uses TRBV2 and TRBJ2-3, with D possibly being TRBD2 (6 bases). The CDR3 is made up of 16 amino acids. Germline values: CDR1 SNHLY, CDR2 FYNNEI. The V end was cut by 7 bases, the J end by 0 bases, with 17 bases between.

The chain combines TRBV6-4 with TRBJ1-2, with D tentatively TRBD1 (6 bases). CDR1 is MRHNA, CDR2 SNTAGT, per germline. There are 13 residues in the CDR3. Trimming took 0 bases from V and 9 from J, leaving 11 bases between them. The CDR3 DNA follows: TGTGCCAGCAGTGACTCAGGGGGTATGAGCTACACCTTC. It encodes CASSDSGGMSYTF.

The V call is TRBV3-1 (or the pseudogene TRBV3-2), the J call TRBJ1-1, with D hard to call. Trimming removed 0 bases from V and 5 bases from J, with 10 bases in between. Germline-derived CDR1 and CDR2 are LGHDT and YNNKEL (reference sequence). The CDR3 contains 14 residues. The DNA for the CDR3 is TGTGCCAGCAGCCAAGATATCAGAGGAACTGAAGCTTTCTTT. Protein product: CASSQDIRGTEAFF.